The TCR beta chain under discussion was sequenced for a study of cytomegalovirus exposure and HLA in healthy donors. With respect to this clone: What it recognizes is unknown.

Researchers ran the PCR with 60 Vbeta and 13 Jbeta primers. Produced via immunoSEQ multiplex PCR; TCRdb's table is partial and in-frame only. The data contain about 92,000 clones, about three quarters of them singletons. Study-wide results and limits: HLA allele associations emerged for around 16,000 TCR beta sequences in a later analysis, at 0.05 false discovery rate.

The germline gives CDR1 LGHNA, CDR2 YNFKEQ. The V end was cut by 2 bases, the J end by 1 base, with 15 bases between. The CDR3 runs to 17 residues. V usage is TRBV4-2 and J usage is TRBJ1-5; D not certain. This TCR came from a man between 45 and 60 years old in good health and CMV-seropositive. The sample consisted of PBMCs. In nucleotides, the CDR3 is TGTGCCAGCAGCCAATTGGCAGGAACCTTAAGCAATCAGCCCCAGCATTTT. This sequence encodes CASSQLAGTLSNQPQHF.